This entry lists 20 T cell receptor beta chains sequenced from one sample in a study of T cell repertoires in aging, cancer and after chemotherapy. TRB rearrangements spanning V, D and J were amplified using mixed TRB-A/B primers. TCRdb called the multiplex PCR reads again in MiXCR, with one record for every CDR3 protein. The sample has approximately 3,300 distinct CDR3 sequences, about 34% seen once. Peripheral blood genomic DNA, not sorted cells or RNA, was the template. The material sequenced was blood. The receptors shown here come from a human donor in good health.

This chain connects TRBV18 to TRBJ1-2, with 10 bases lining up with TRBD1. V was clipped by 4 bases and J by 4 bases; unmatched bases: 9. Germline CDR1 is KGHSH and CDR2 is LQKENI. CDR3 length equals 16 residues. CDR3 loop: CASSLMGQGISYGYTF. CDR3 sequence (DNA): TGTGCCAGCTCACTTATGGGACAGGGGATCAGCTATGGCTACACCTTC.

The chain has TRBV7-9 and TRBJ1-3, with D unresolved. Germline CDR1 is SEHNR and CDR2 is FQNEAQ (reference sequence). V shed 9 bases and J shed 0 bases, with 6 bases lying between them. This CDR3 is built from 12 residues. CDR3 amino acids: CASSDSGNTIYF. The CDR3 nucleotides read TGTGCCAGTAGCGACTCTGGAAACACCATATATTTT.

This chain links TRBV6-1 with TRBJ2-7, with 9 bases that match TRBD1. The germline V gene encodes CDR1 MNHNS and CDR2 SASEGT. This CDR3 spans 14 amino acids. V gave up 6 bases and J gave up 6 bases; unmatched junction bases: 9. CDR3 nucleotide sequence: TGTGCCAGCAGCCTCGGACAGGGGAGGTTCGAGCAGTACTTC. This translates into CASSLGQGRFEQYF.

J is TRBJ1-2 and V is TRBV6-5, with 7 nucleotides matching TRBD1. CDR3 length: 15 amino acids. Looked up from germline, CDR1 is MNHEY and CDR2 is SVGAGI. V shed 4 bases, J shed 1 base, and the junction held 6 bases outside the gene matches. CDR3 region: CASSFSTGNNYGYTF. CDR3 DNA: TGTGCCAGCAGTTTCTCGACAGGGAATAACTATGGCTACACCTTC.

The rearrangement joins TRBV7-9 to TRBJ2-3; D is unresolved. With 5 bases removed from V and 6 bases from J, the gap between germline ends came to 9 bases. This CDR3 has 12 residues. Germline CDR1 reads SEHNR; CDR2 reads FQNEAQ (reference sequence). The CDR3 here is CASSPTQDTQYF. The CDR3 DNA sequence: TGTGCCAGCAGCCCCACCCAGGATACGCAGTATTTT.

This chain joins TRBV20-1 and TRBJ2-7, with a weak D call TRBD1 (5 bases). Germline CDR1 and CDR2: DFQATT and SNEGSKA (reference sequence). V lost 5 bases, J lost 5 bases, and 13 bases lay in between. CDR3 length: 12 residues. The CDR3 DNA reads as TGCAGTGCTTCGACAGTAGGGGACGAGCAGTACTTC. The encoded protein is CSASTVGDEQYF.

The sample holds a few counts of this clonotype. This chain uses TRBV6-6 with TRBJ2-1; 11 bases fit TRBD2. Germline lookup yields CDR1 MNHNY and CDR2 SVGAGI (reference sequence). The CDR3 is made up of 16 amino acids. The trim removed 6 bases at V and 6 bases at J, leaving 10 bases unmatched. The CDR3 protein is CASSRRSGTSGNEQFF. CDR3 DNA: TGTGCCAGCAGCCGGCGATCCGGGACTAGCGGCAATGAGCAGTTCTTC.

The rearrangement links TRBV7-2 to TRBJ2-1, with D unresolved. Deletions cut 0 bases from V and 3 bases from J, with 6 bases between. The CDR3 has 14 residues. The V gene's germline CDR1 is SGHTA and CDR2 FQGNSA. CDR3 sequence: CASSLASDYNEQFF. CDR3 sequence (DNA): TGTGCCAGCAGCTTAGCGTCGGACTACAATGAGCAGTTCTTC.

Only a few counts were recorded for this clonotype. This chain connects TRBV30 to TRBJ2-7; D possibly corresponds to TRBD1 (6 bases). The CDR3 is 14 amino acids. In germline, CDR1 is GTSNPN, CDR2 SVGIG (reference sequence). Trimming removed 0 bases from V and 7 bases from J, with 16 bases in between. CDR3 protein: CAWSVPRGPLEQYF. CDR3 DNA: TGTGCCTGGAGTGTACCCAGGGGCCCGCTGGAGCAGTACTTC.

In its sample, this clonotype was seen a few times. The J gene is TRBJ1-2, the V gene TRBV6-1; TRBD1 might be the D (5 bases). The V end lost 7 bases, the J end lost 3 bases, and 12 bases lay between the germline ends. Germline CDR1 and CDR2: MNHNS and SASEGT. The CDR3 totals 13 residues. Here the CDR3 DNA reads TGTGCCAGCATCAAGGGGCGAGACTATGGCTACACCTTC. This encodes CASIKGRDYGYTF.

The chain is built from TRBV5-6 and TRBJ2-1; D remains ambiguous. This CDR3 is built from 15 residues. CDR1 is SGHDT and CDR2 is YYEEEE in the germline V gene. Trimming took 0 bases from V and 5 from J, leaving 12 bases between them. The DNA for the CDR3 is TGTGCCAGCAGCTTGGGGGTTCGGAAGGACAATGAGCAGTTCTTC. Translated, it gives CASSLGVRKDNEQFF.

This clonotype was counted between two and nine times. The chain links TRBV18 to TRBJ1-2; D is ambiguous. V shed 0 bases and J shed 5 bases, with 7 bases lying between them. CDR1 is KGHSH, CDR2 LQKENI, per germline. The CDR3 spans 13 residues. As DNA, the CDR3 is TGTGCCAGCTCACCACCAGGGAGTTATGGCTACACCTTC. Protein sequence: CASSPPGSYGYTF.

This chain connects TRBV5-6 to TRBJ1-3; TRBD1 agrees at 7 bases. Trimming removed 4 bases from V and 1 base from J; junction bases left unmatched: 8. Germline V gene sequence: CDR1 SGHDT, CDR2 YYEEEE. The CDR3 is 16 amino acids. CDR3 sequence: CASSQVDRDSGNTIYF. The CDR3 coding sequence is TGTGCCAGCAGCCAAGTCGACAGGGATTCTGGAAACACCATATATTTT.

By sample fraction, this clonotype is medium-sized. The DNA for the CDR3 is TGCAGCGTTGAGGGCGAGGGGGACCAAGAGACCCAGTACTTC. Its translation is CSVEGEGDQETQYF. The chain links TRBV29-1 to TRBJ2-5; weak D call: TRBD1 (6 bases). The CDR3 loop spans 14 amino acids. Deletions cut 3 bases from V and 0 bases from J, with 11 bases between. CDR1 and CDR2 from the germline V gene are SQVTM and ANQGSEA.

The chain recombines TRBV24-1 with TRBJ1-4; D not resolved. The CDR3 extends over 10 amino acids. Looked up from germline, CDR1 is KGHDR and CDR2 is SFDVKD. Trimming left V 9 bases short and J 11 bases short, with 9 bases between. Here the CDR3 reads CATPSAKLFF. DNA of the CDR3: TGTGCCACCCCCTCGGCGAAACTGTTTTTT.

This clonotype has more than one count but fewer than ten. The genes are TRBV18 and TRBJ2-2; a weak D match, TRBD2 (5 bases). The V and J ends lost 3 bases and 3 bases respectively, with 14 bases between them. Germline CDR1 is KGHSH and CDR2 is LQKENI. CDR3 length equals 16 residues. This CDR3 is CASSPLAPQYTGELFF. The CDR3 DNA is TGTGCCAGCTCACCCCTAGCCCCCCAGTACACCGGGGAGCTGTTTTTT.

The rearrangement links TRBV19 to TRBJ1-5; 7 bases map to TRBD1. Looked up from germline, CDR1 is LNHDA and CDR2 is SQIVND (reference sequence). V shed 5 bases, J shed 1 base, and the junction held 5 bases outside the gene matches. The length of the CDR3 is 15 residues. CDR3 bases: TGTGCCAGTAGTTACACAGGGGTGAGCAATCAGCCCCAGCATTTT. It encodes CASSYTGVSNQPQHF.

This clonotype has just a few counts. V is TRBV6-1 and J is TRBJ1-5; TRBD1 matches 7 bases. The junction had 9 bases not matched to a gene; V was cut back by 1 base and J by 6 bases. This CDR3 is 16 amino acids long. The germline gives CDR1 MNHNS, CDR2 SASEGT. The CDR3 here is CASSEGTGVGTQPQHF. CDR3 nucleotides: TGTGCCAGCAGTGAAGGTACAGGGGTTGGCACTCAGCCCCAGCATTTT.

This clonotype has more than one count but fewer than ten. V gene TRBV18 combines with J gene TRBJ2-1; D may be TRBD2 (7 bases). Trimming removed 6 bases from V and 3 bases from J, with 12 bases in between. The germline gives CDR1 KGHSH, CDR2 LQKENI. CDR3 length: 14 residues. CDR3 protein: CASSRGGSYNEQFF. CDR3 DNA: TGTGCCAGCTCCCGCGGGGGCAGCTACAATGAGCAGTTCTTC. Variable domain in full (rest from reference TRBV18 and TRBJ2-1): NAGVMQNPRHLVRRRGQEARLRCSPMKGHSHVYWYRQLPEEGLKFMVYLQKENIIDESGMPKERFSAEFPKEGPSILRIQQVVRGDSAAYFCASSRGGSYNEQFFGPGTRLTVL.

This clonotype was detected a few times. The gene calls are TRBV14 and TRBJ2-7, with 11 positions matching TRBD2. V lost 1 base to trimming and J lost 4 bases; unmatched junction nucleotides: 3. The germline V gene has CDR1 SGHDN and CDR2 FVKESK. The CDR3 is made up of 15 amino acids. In DNA form, the CDR3 reads TGTGCCAGCAGCCAAGGACTAGCGGGGATTTACGAGCAGTACTTC. Residues: CASSQGLAGIYEQYF.